Each of the 9 T cell receptor beta chains below was sequenced from the same sample in a study of blood T cell repertoires in COVID-19. Data came from immunoSEQ multiplex PCR; TCRdb stores just in-frame clones and leaves some out. The repertoire holds about 140,000 clones, with more than 80% as singletons. Sequenced input: PBMCs or T cells enriched from blood (not recorded which). The receptor set was obtained from a man in his fifties or sixties who had recovered from COVID-19.

This clone came up once. The V gene is TRBV27, the J gene TRBJ2-1; 7 positions match TRBD1. The germline V gene has CDR1 MNHEY and CDR2 SMNVEV (reference sequence). The V segment lost 5 bases and the J segment 4 bases; nucleotides outside the gene matches: 5. This CDR3 is 14 amino acids long. The CDR3 reads CASSRRTGYNEQFF. Here the CDR3 DNA reads TGTGCCAGCAGTCGACGGACAGGTTACAATGAGCAGTTCTTC.

This rearrangement joins TRBV5-6 to TRBJ1-6; TRBD1 matches at 9 bases. CDR1 and CDR2 (germline): SGHDT, YYEEEE. V lost 5 bases and J lost 10; bases outside the gene matches: 13. The CDR3 covers 16 residues. The CDR3 bases are TGTGCCAGCAGTTACGGTCGGGGACAGGGAGTCTCACCCCTCCACTTT. Protein sequence: CASSYGRGQGVSPLHF. The whole variable domain, remainder taken from reference TRBV5-6 and TRBJ1-6, is DAGVTQSPTHLIKTRGQQVTLRCSPKSGHDTVSWYQQALGQGPQFIFQYYEEEERQRGNFPDRFSGHQFPNYSSELNVNALLLGDSALYLCASSYGRGQGVSPLHFGNGTRLTVT.

Here the CDR3 reads CASSQGSDIQYF. The CDR3 coding sequence is TGTGCCAGCAGTCAGGGTTCGGACATTCAGTACTTC. The chain employs TRBV2 and TRBJ2-4; D possibly corresponds to TRBD1 (5 bases). The V gene's germline CDR1 is SNHLY and CDR2 FYNNEI. Trimming stripped 5 bases from V and 8 bases from J, with 10 bases between. The CDR3 sequence is 12 residues long.

This chain uses TRBV19 with TRBJ2-2, with 7 bases fitting TRBD1. The CDR3 is 13 amino acids. Germline assignment: CDR1 LNHDA and CDR2 SQIVND (reference sequence). V was clipped by 3 bases and J by 5 bases; unmatched bases: 0. The CDR3 is CASSMTGTGELFF. The CDR3 coding sequence is TGTGCCAGTAGTATGACAGGGACCGGGGAGCTGTTTTTT.

The chain has TRBV7-2 and TRBJ2-7, with D tentatively TRBD2 (6 bases). CDR3 length equals 12 residues. Germline assignment: CDR1 SGHTA and CDR2 FQGNSA. Trimming stripped 4 bases from V and 4 bases from J, with 8 bases between. The CDR3 sequence is CASSYGGYEQYV. The DNA for the CDR3 is TGTGCCAGCAGCTACGGGGGATACGAGCAGTACGTC.

Written as DNA, the CDR3 is TGTGCCAGCACGTTGGGGACAGGGGGCTCCTACGAGCAGTACTTC. This gives the protein CASTLGTGGSYEQYF. The chain is built from TRBV28 and TRBJ2-7; TRBD1 agrees at 11 bases. The CDR3 covers 15 residues. Losses at the gene ends were 7 bases for V and 0 bases for J; bases not matched to a gene: 5. The germline gives CDR1 MDHEN, CDR2 SYDVKM.

This rearrangement joins TRBV21-1 to TRBJ2-7; the D call of TRBD2 is as the table states it, not checked on the DNA. TRBV21-1 is termed a pseudogene. There are 19 residues in the CDR3. CDR3 region: CASSKGEGTSGRQAYEQYF. The CDR3 nucleotides are TGTGCCAGCAGCAAAGGGGAGGGAACTAGCGGGAGGCAAGCCTACGAGCAGTACTTC.

The CDR3 coding sequence is TGTGCCAGCAGCCTTTTCGAAGGGGGGGGTGGAGCTTTCTTT. This gives the protein CASSLFEGGGGAFF. V is TRBV7-2 and J is TRBJ1-1, with D possibly matching TRBD1 (6 bases). V lost 5 bases and J lost 10, with 20 bases in between. The CDR3 runs 14 residues. The germline CDR1 and CDR2 sequences are SGHTA and FQGNSA. The full variable domain, with the rest looked up from reference TRBV7-2 and TRBJ1-1, is GAGVSQSPSNKVTEKGKDVELRCDPISGHTALYWYRQSLGQGLEFLIYFQGNSAPDKSGLPSDRFSAERTGGSVSTLTIQRTQQEDSAVYLCASSLFEGGGGAFFGQGTRLTVV.

The chain has TRBV7-2 and TRBJ2-5, with TRBD2 matching 11 bases. This CDR3 spans 16 amino acids. Germline lookup yields CDR1 SGHTA and CDR2 FQGNSA. Trimming cost V 1 base and J 5 bases; bases outside gene matches: 6. The CDR3 DNA is TGTGCCAGCAGCTTAGGCCTAGCGGGAGGTAGGGAGACCCAGTACTTC. Residues: CASSLGLAGGRETQYF.